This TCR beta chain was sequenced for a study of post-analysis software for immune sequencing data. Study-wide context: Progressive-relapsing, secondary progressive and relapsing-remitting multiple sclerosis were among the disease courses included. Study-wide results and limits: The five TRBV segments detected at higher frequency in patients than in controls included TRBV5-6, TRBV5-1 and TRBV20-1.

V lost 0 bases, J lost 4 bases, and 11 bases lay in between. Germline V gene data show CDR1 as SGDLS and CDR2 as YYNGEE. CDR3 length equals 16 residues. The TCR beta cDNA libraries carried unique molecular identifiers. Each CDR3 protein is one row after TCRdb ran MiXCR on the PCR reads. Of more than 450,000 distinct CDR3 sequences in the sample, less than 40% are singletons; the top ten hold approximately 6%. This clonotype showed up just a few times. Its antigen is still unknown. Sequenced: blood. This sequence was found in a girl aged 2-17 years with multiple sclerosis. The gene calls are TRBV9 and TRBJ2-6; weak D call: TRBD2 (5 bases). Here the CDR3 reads CASSVGGMPGANVLTF. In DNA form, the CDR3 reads TGTGCCAGCAGCGTAGGAGGGATGCCCGGGGCCAACGTCCTGACTTTC.